This TCR beta chain originates from a study of shared clonotypes between healthy human individuals. Turning to the study itself: A couple of women and a few men aged 18 to 49 made up the donors.

Germline-derived CDR1 and CDR2 are SGHTA and FQGNSA. This CDR3 is built from 14 residues. The junction had 3 bases not matched to a gene; V was cut back by 3 bases and J by 3 bases. Across several immunoSEQ plates, the genomic DNA of each subset was split evenly. Source study methods: Owing to the provision of junction-only sequences devoid of quality scores by immunoSEQ, filtering differed. Sequencing used immunoSEQ multiplex PCR; TCRdb keeps in-frame clones, though not all of them. V and J calls plus clone size are reproduced from that table; the DNA served to infer D and trimming. The sample has about 1.1 million clones, 60% to 85% seen once.

The sample taken for sequencing was memory CD4+ T cells from PBMCs. Indicated subset: CD45RA-negative fraction. The chain links TRBV7-2 to TRBJ2-7; 9 nucleotides match TRBD1. This receptor was identified in a man aged 18 to 30 in good health. Some clones in this sample may be carry-over from other donors' samples. Here the CDR3 reads CASSFDRGDYEQYF. The CDR3 nucleotides are TGTGCCAGCAGCTTTGACAGGGGGGACTACGAGCAGTACTTC.